A selection of T cell receptor beta chains follows, all from one sample in a study of T cells in Graves' hyperthyroidism and ophthalmopathy. TCRdb itself ran the multiplex PCR reads through MiXCR, one entry per CDR3 protein. The sample lists about 290,000 distinct CDR3 sequences; roughly an eighth were seen once. Sequences were obtained from blood. All receptors come from a woman aged 40 to 49 with Graves' hyperthyroidism. CDR3s include the opening cysteine and the closing phenylalanine or tryptophan. D genes are given only for firm matches.

D gene: TRBD2; J gene: TRBJ2-1; V gene: TRBV12-3/TRBV12-4; CDR3 protein: CASSLRPTSGLYNEQFF
D gene: TRBD2; J gene: TRBJ2-7; V gene: TRBV18; CDR3 protein: CASSERGTYGQYF
D gene: TRBD2; J gene: TRBJ2-3; V gene: TRBV7-2; CDR3 protein: CASSWGGDASTDTQYF
D gene: NA; J gene: TRBJ1-5; V gene: TRBV12-3/TRBV12-4; CDR3 protein: CASSSWEDGQPQHF
D gene: TRBD1; J gene: TRBJ2-1; V gene: TRBV27; CDR3 protein: CASSRNRGIDNEQFF
D gene: NA; J gene: TRBJ2-7; V gene: TRBV10-3; CDR3 protein: CAISDLAYEQYF
D gene: NA; J gene: TRBJ1-2; V gene: TRBV12-3/TRBV12-4; CDR3 protein: CASTDNYGYTF
D gene: NA; J gene: TRBJ2-3; V gene: TRBV28; CDR3 protein: CASKSSGPSTDTQYF
D gene: NA; J gene: TRBJ1-4; V gene: TRBV4-2; CDR3 protein: CASSQGRVQNEKLFF
D gene: TRBD2; J gene: TRBJ2-3; V gene: TRBV29-1; CDR3 protein: CSVEDNERDPDTQYF
D gene: NA; J gene: TRBJ1-1; V gene: TRBV7-8; CDR3 protein: CASSLARGYKEATEAFF
D gene: NA; J gene: TRBJ1-4; V gene: TRBV3-1; CDR3 protein: CASSQVSGEKLFF
D gene: TRBD1; J gene: TRBJ2-7; V gene: TRBV4-1; CDR3 protein: CASSQGTGASYEQYF